Given below is one TCR beta chain in context. These data belong to a study of T cell changes during pregnancy in multiple sclerosis. CDR1 MDHEN and CDR2 SYDVKM come from the germline V gene. CDR3 length equals 13 residues. With V trimmed by 2 bases and J by 10 bases, 5 bases remained unmatched. Assay: immunoSEQ multiplex PCR; the TCRdb copy retains only in-frame clones and omits some. The sample lists 100,000 or so clones; 94% were seen once. J is TRBJ1-2 and V is TRBV28, with 9 bases fitting TRBD1. Sample: peripheral blood, taken before pregnancy. The source of this sequence is a female donor with multiple sclerosis, enrolled in a pregnancy study. The CDR3 loop is CASSLDRGDDYTF. The CDR3 DNA reads as TGTGCCAGCAGTTTAGACAGGGGGGATGACTACACCTTC.